The clone carrying this TCR beta chain has only a few counts. Its antigen remains unidentified. The CDR3 length is 15 residues. Germline lookup yields CDR1 KGHDR and CDR2 SFDVKD. With 0 bases removed from V and 5 bases from J, the gap between germline ends came to 10 bases. This specimen comes from a study of blood T cells in healthy people across ages. General study points: Possibly, changes in expanded clonotypes were confounded because donor CMV status was unknown.

Then a second PCR, running about 7 to 11 cycles, was carried out with a sample-barcoded 5' primer and a J-beta primer mix. Each cDNA molecule, via a template-switch adaptor with 12 random nucleotides, was tagged. A single record per CDR3 protein comes from TCRdb applying MiXCR to the 5' RACE reads. The sample has 550,000 to 650,000 distinct CDR3 sequences; about 28% are singletons. The chain carries TRBV24-1 and TRBJ2-1; D remains unclear. The receptor comes from an elderly woman in good health. Sequencing input: blood. CDR3 sequence reads: CATSDLSESHNEQFF. CDR3 DNA sequence: TGTGCCACCAGTGATTTGTCAGAGTCGCACAATGAGCAGTTCTTC.